This TCR beta chain was identified during a study of OX40 agonist ivuxolimab in advanced cancers. The CDR3 length is 14 residues. V dropped 3 bases and J dropped 0 bases, with 8 bases sitting between them. CDR1 is KGHSH, CDR2 LQKENI, per germline. General observations from the study: Low normalized T-cell clonal expansion was also seen in some nonresponders. Both blood CD4+ and CD8+ T cells showed clonal growth by week 6 at 0.1 to 3.0 mg/kg.

Concerning this clone itself: The antigen is undetermined.

TCRdb's copy holds only in-frame clones and misses some; the assay was immunoSEQ multiplex PCR. The top ten hold roughly 0.9% of the sample, which has tens of thousands of clones, 85% seen once. Sequenced here: CD4+ or CD8+ T cells sorted from blood, sampled in a trial of the OX40 agonist ivuxolimab. The rearrangement uses TRBV18 and TRBJ1-1; no reliable D call. The clonotype comes from an adult with an advanced solid tumor such as melanoma, head and neck, liver or kidney cancer. CDR3 bases: TGTGCCAGCTCACCCGAGCACATGAACACTGAAGCTTTCTTT. As protein: CASSPEHMNTEAFF.